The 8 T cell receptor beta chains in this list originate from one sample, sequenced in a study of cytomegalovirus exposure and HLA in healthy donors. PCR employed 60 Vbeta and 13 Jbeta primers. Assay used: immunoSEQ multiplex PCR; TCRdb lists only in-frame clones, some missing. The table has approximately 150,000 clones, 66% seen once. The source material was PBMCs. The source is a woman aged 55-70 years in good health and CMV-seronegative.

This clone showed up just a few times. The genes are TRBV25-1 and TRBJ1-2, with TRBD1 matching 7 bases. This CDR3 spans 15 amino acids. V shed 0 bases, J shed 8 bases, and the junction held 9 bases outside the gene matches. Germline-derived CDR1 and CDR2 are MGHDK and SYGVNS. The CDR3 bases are TGTGCCAGCAGTGAATATGGCGACAGGGCTGGAGGCTACACCTTC. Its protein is CASSEYGDRAGGYTF.

CDR3 DNA: TGCGCCAGCAGCCTAGCGGGGGGGCCGGGAGATACGCAGTATTTT. This sequence encodes CASSLAGGPGDTQYF. The chain has TRBV4-1 and TRBJ2-3; TRBD2 matches at 11 bases. Germline V lookup: CDR1 MGHRA, CDR2 YSYEKL. With V trimmed by 4 bases and J by 5 bases, 5 bases remained unmatched. The CDR3 consists of 15 residues.

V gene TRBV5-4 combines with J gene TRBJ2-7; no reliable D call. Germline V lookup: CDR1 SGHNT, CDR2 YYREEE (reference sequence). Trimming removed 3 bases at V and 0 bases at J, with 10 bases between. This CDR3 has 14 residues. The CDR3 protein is CASSSELLSYEQYF. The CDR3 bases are TGTGCCAGCAGCTCCGAGCTGCTCTCCTACGAGCAGTACTTC.

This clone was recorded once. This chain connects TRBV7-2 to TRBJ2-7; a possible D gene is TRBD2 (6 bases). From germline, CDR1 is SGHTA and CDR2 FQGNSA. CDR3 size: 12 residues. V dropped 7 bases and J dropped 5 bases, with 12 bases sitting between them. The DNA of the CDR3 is TGTGCCAGCAAGATTGTAGCGGACGAGCAGTACTTC. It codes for CASKIVADEQYF.

CDR3 protein: CASSPLLTAGNTGELFF. CDR3 DNA: TGCGCCAGCAGCCCGTTGCTGACAGCGGGGAACACCGGGGAGCTGTTTTTT. The J gene is TRBJ2-2, the V gene TRBV5-1; maybe TRBD2 (6 bases). In germline, CDR1 is SGHRS, CDR2 YFSETQ. The CDR3 is made up of 17 amino acids. The V and J ends lost 4 bases and 1 base respectively, with 17 bases between them.

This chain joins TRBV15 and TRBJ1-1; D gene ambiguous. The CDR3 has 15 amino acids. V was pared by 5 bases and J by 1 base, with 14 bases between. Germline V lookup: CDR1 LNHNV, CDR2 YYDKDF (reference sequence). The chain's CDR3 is CATSELRTPNTEAFF. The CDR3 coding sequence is TGTGCCACCAGCGAACTGCGGACTCCGAACACTGAAGCTTTCTTT.

This chain's CDR3 is CASIDFRTSGRTYEQYF. CDR3 nucleotide sequence: TGTGCCAGCATTGACTTCCGGACTAGCGGGAGGACCTACGAGCAGTACTTC. V gene TRBV28 combines with J gene TRBJ2-7; the match to TRBD2 covers 14 bases. Per the germline V gene, CDR1 is MDHEN and CDR2 is SYDVKM. This CDR3 is built from 17 residues. Losses at the gene ends were 7 bases for V and 2 bases for J; bases not matched to a gene: 10. Full variable domain (outside the CDR3, taken from reference TRBV28 and TRBJ2-7): DVKVTQSSRYLVKRTGEKVFLECVQDMDHENMFWYRQDPGLGLRLIYFSYDVKMKEKGDIPEGYSVSREKKERFSLILESASTNQTSMYLCASIDFRTSGRTYEQYFGPGTRLTVT.

CDR3 DNA: TGTGCCAGTAGTAGACTAGCGGGGGGCACCACAGATACGCAGTATTTT. It codes for CASSRLAGGTTDTQYF. The chain uses TRBV19 and TRBJ2-3, with TRBD2 matching 13 bases. Losses at the gene ends were 4 bases for V and 2 bases for J; bases not matched to a gene: 3. The V gene's germline CDR1 is LNHDA and CDR2 SQIVND (reference sequence). The CDR3 has 16 amino acids.